This TCR beta chain was captured in a study of vaccination effects on CD4 cells after COVID-19. Study summary: Sequencing followed a ViraFEST assay step that expanded antigen-specific CD4+ T cells with viral peptide pools. The post-vaccine samples were taken, at the median, 72 days after the second dose. Study-level findings and limits: Only a single clone (1 of 255 vaccine-induced clones in healthy vaccinees) cross-reacted with common cold coronaviruses. The study got few convalescent patients and did not collect any early post-infection timepoints.

The germline CDR1 and CDR2 sequences are MNHEY and SVGAGI. This CDR3 has 13 amino acids. The V and J ends lost 4 bases and 4 bases respectively, with 8 bases between them. As concerns this clone: Its cognate antigen is unknown.

Only in-frame clones appear in the TCRdb table, and some are missing; sequencing was by immunoSEQ multiplex PCR. The sample records 70,000 or so clones, about 73% being singletons. A roughly 10-day culture period preceded the isolation of CD4+ T cells. The participants, recipients of two vaccine doses, got either BNT162b2 or mRNA-1273. This clonotype was obtained from a human donor who received a COVID-19 vaccine. V and J are TRBV6-5 and TRBJ1-5; TRBD1 is a possible D gene (5 bases). The sequences come from CD4+ T cells from PBMCs cultured without peptide, collected after COVID-19 vaccination. CDR3 DNA sequence: TGTGCCAGCAGTTTAAACAGGAATCAGCCCCAGCATTTT. Its translation is CASSLNRNQPQHF.